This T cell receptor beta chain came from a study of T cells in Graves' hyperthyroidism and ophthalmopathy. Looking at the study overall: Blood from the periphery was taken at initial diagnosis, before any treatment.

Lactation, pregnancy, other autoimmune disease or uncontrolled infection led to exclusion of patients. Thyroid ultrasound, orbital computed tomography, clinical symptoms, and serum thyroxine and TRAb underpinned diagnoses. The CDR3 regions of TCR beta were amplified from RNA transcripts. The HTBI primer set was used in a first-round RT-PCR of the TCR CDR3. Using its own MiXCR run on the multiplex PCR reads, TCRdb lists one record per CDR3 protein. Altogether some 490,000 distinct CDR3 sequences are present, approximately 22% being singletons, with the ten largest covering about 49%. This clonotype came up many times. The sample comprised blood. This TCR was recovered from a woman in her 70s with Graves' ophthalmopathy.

CDR3 protein: CASSPTWDNGYTF. The DNA of the CDR3 is TGTGCCAGCAGCCCTACCTGGGATAACGGCTACACCTTC. The chain is built from TRBV11-1 and TRBJ1-2; D uncertain. Germline V CDR1 and CDR2: SGHAT, FQDESV (reference sequence). Trimming shortened V by 5 bases and J by 8 bases, and 15 bases separated the two germline ends. The CDR3 runs to 13 residues.